This T cell receptor (beta chain) came from a study of T cell repertoires in cytomegalovirus infection. Whole-study results and caveats: CMV-specific HLA-C-restricted TCR beta clonotypes dominated the ex vivo response.

This CDR3 comprises 13 residues. CDR1 is MNHEY and CDR2 is SVGEGT in the germline V gene. Trimming cost V 8 bases and J 2 bases, with 9 bases left between them. On this clonotype: Antigen specificity is unknown.

TCRdb itself ran the reads through MiXCR, one entry per CDR3 protein. The table records 310,000 or so distinct CDR3 sequences, roughly 24% of them present only once. Sequencing was done on a sample of PBMCs. The chain links TRBV6-2 or TRBV6-3 to TRBJ2-2, with D perhaps being TRBD1 or TRBD2 (5 bases each). The clonotype comes from a human donor in good health (CMV status not recorded). Some clones in this sample may be carry-over from other donors' samples. In nucleotides, the CDR3 is TGTGCCAGCGGGACCGTAAACACCGGGGAGCTGTTTTTT. Translation: CASGTVNTGELFF.